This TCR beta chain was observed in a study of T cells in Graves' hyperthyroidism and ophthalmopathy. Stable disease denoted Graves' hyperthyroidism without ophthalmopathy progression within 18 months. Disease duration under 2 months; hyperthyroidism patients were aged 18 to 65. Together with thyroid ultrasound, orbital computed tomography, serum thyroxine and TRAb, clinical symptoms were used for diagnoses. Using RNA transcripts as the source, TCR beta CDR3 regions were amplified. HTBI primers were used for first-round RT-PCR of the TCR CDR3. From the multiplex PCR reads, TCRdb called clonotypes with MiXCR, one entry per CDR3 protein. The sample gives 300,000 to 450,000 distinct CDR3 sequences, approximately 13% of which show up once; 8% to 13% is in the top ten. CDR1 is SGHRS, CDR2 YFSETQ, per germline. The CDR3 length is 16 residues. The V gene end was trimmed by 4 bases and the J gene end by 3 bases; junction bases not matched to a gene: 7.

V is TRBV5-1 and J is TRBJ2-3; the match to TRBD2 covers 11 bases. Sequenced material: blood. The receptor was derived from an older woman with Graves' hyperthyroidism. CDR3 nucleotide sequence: TGCGCCAGCAGCGCAACTAGCGGGAGCTCGACAGATACGCAGTATTTT. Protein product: CASSATSGSSTDTQYF.